In this sample, the clone carrying this T cell receptor beta chain turned up once. The sample comes from a study of lymphopenia after photon versus proton radiotherapy. Profiling relied on immunoSEQ multiplex PCR, and the TCRdb table lists in-frame clones only, not all of them. The sample comprises 65,000 to 90,000 clones, around 90% of which are singletons, and over 2% rests with the top ten. Trimming took 2 bases from V and 1 from J, leaving 5 bases between them. The CDR3 covers 13 residues. Germline CDR1 reads MNHEY; CDR2 reads SVGAGI. Here the sequenced sample was peripheral blood, taken from a patient treated with photon-based radiotherapy. This chain joins TRBV6-5 and TRBJ1-1; no clear D. This TCR came from a woman aged 40 to 49 with cholangiocarcinoma. The CDR3 DNA follows: TGTGCCAGCAGTTACCGCCCGAACACTGAAGCTTTCTTT. Protein sequence: CASSYRPNTEAFF.